This T cell receptor (beta chain) emerged from a study of blood T cell repertoires in COVID-19. Whole-study context: Acute and convalescent COVID-19 samples came from the United States, Italy and Spain.

Seattle patients were enrolled during active infection and followed longitudinally. The V segment lost 4 bases and the J segment 1 base; nucleotides outside the gene matches: 0. Germline lookup yields CDR1 SGDLS and CDR2 YYNGEE. The CDR3 totals 13 residues. Profiling relied on immunoSEQ multiplex PCR, and the TCRdb table lists in-frame clones only, not all of them. There are 540,000 or so clones in the sample; 85% to 90% occur only once, and 7.5% to 9.5% lies in the top ten. What was sequenced was peripheral blood. The chain has TRBV9 and TRBJ2-3, with 7 bases identical to TRBD2. This TCR derives from a woman in her 50s with COVID-19, enrolled during active disease. The CDR3: CASSRGGTDTQYF. Written as DNA, the CDR3 is TGTGCCAGCAGCCGGGGGGGCACAGATACGCAGTATTTT.